This T cell receptor beta chain was identified in a study of control samples from healthy donors and cancer patients. This CDR3 comprises 15 residues. The ends were cut back, 5 bases at V and 2 bases at J, with 15 bases in the middle. Germline CDR1 MNHEY, CDR2 SMNVEV (reference sequence). Generated by immunoSEQ multiplex PCR, the TCRdb table keeps only in-frame clones and is missing some. The profile shows around 100,000 clones, roughly 92% of them singletons. This clonotype was sampled from a human donor in good health. The donor label of this sample is uncertain. Material: blood. The J gene is TRBJ1-2, the V gene TRBV27; D possibly corresponds to TRBD1 (6 bases). The CDR3 coding sequence is TGTGCCAGCAGTAAATACGACAGGCCGAACTATGGCTACACCTTC. Residues: CASSKYDRPNYGYTF.